This passage covers 8 T cell receptor beta chains from one sample sequenced in a study of T-cell memory formation after mild COVID-19. TCRdb re-called the 5' RACE reads through MiXCR, storing one row per CDR3 protein. Among about 430,000 distinct CDR3 sequences, approximately 18% were seen once, and the ten largest hold roughly 21%. The sequenced material came from PBMCs or a T cell subset sorted from them (not recorded which). The source is a man aged 18-30 years who had mild COVID-19 (a few samples of this study predate the infection). Cell type and time point are not known.

This clonotype was recorded a few times. The chain uses TRBV20-1 and TRBJ2-5; D tentatively fits TRBD1 or TRBD2 (6 bases each). In germline, CDR1 is DFQATT, CDR2 SNEGSKA (reference sequence). The CDR3 has 14 residues. Trimming removed 4 bases at V and 6 bases at J, with 18 bases between. The CDR3 DNA follows: TGCAGTGCTAAGAGTGGGGGGCCTTCCCAGACCCAGTACTTC. It translates to CSAKSGGPSQTQYF.

The chain recombines TRBV12-3 or TRBV12-4 with TRBJ1-2, with 7 bases aligning to TRBD1. The V gene end was trimmed by 4 bases and the J gene end by 6 bases; junction bases not matched to a gene: 8. The CDR3 contains 14 residues. For the CDR3, the DNA is TGTGCCAGCAGTTGGGGAGGGACAGCGGATGGCTACACCTTC. Translating gives CASSWGGTADGYTF.

This clonotype was seen only a few times. The chain employs TRBV5-6 and TRBJ2-7, with TRBD1 identical over 9 bases. The trim removed 3 bases at V and 3 bases at J, leaving 7 bases unmatched. The CDR3 totals 15 residues. The germline CDR1 and CDR2 sequences are SGHDT and YYEEEE. CDR3 DNA sequence: TGTGCCAGCAGCTCTATGACAGGGGGAGGCTACGAGCAGTACGTC. This translates into CASSSMTGGGYEQYV.

The chain carries TRBV5-4 and TRBJ2-2; TRBD1 is a possible D gene (6 bases). Germline CDR1 reads SGHNT; CDR2 reads YYREEE (reference sequence). The germline V and J ends were trimmed by 4 bases and 6 bases, with 13 bases remaining between them. The CDR3 length is 14 residues. The CDR3: CASSRGIVAGELFF. The CDR3 nucleotides read TGTGCCAGCAGCAGGGGGATCGTGGCCGGGGAGCTGTTTTTT.

The rearrangement joins TRBV12-3 or TRBV12-4 to TRBJ2-7; 9 bases line up with TRBD1. Losses at the gene ends were 6 bases for V and 7 bases for J; bases not matched to a gene: 7. The CDR3 has 13 residues. CDR3 DNA sequence: TGTGCCAGCAGAAGGACAGGGGTTGGTGAGCAGTACTTC. This gives the protein CASRRTGVGEQYF.

The table lists this clonotype with a few counts. The chain combines TRBV15 with TRBJ2-2; TRBD2 aligns across 7 bases. Germline V gene data show CDR1 as LNHNV and CDR2 as YYDKDF (reference sequence). Losses at the gene ends were 1 base for V and 1 base for J; bases not matched to a gene: 6. The CDR3 consists of 17 residues. The CDR3 sequence: CATSRGGASGNTGELFF. The CDR3 bases are TGTGCCACCAGCAGAGGAGGGGCTAGCGGGAACACCGGGGAGCTGTTTTTT.

The chain carries TRBV7-9 and TRBJ1-5, with 7 bases lining up with TRBD1. The CDR3 spans 14 residues. V lost 5 bases and J lost 7; bases outside the gene matches: 8. Germline CDR1 and CDR2: SEHNR and FQNEAQ (reference sequence). CDR3 DNA sequence: TGTGCCAGCAGCGGCGACAGGGCTAGGCAGCCCCAGCATTTT. It translates to CASSGDRARQPQHF.

This chain links TRBV27 with TRBJ1-5; D call uncertain. The ends were cut back, 3 bases at V and 0 bases at J, with 9 bases in the middle. CDR1 and CDR2 (germline): MNHEY, SMNVEV (reference sequence). This CDR3 is 15 amino acids long. The chain's CDR3 is CASSFIGNSNQPQHF. The CDR3 nucleotides are TGTGCCAGCAGTTTTATTGGGAATAGCAATCAGCCCCAGCATTTT.